These T cell receptor beta chains were read from a single sample in a study of spatial heterogeneity in lung cancer. TCRdb redid the calling of the 5' RACE reads with MiXCR, one entry per CDR3 protein. The table shows 15,000 or so distinct CDR3 sequences, with 4% to 5% occurring only once. Sample: lung tumor tissue, taken at surgery. Receptors were obtained from a female donor with early-stage non-small cell lung cancer. The CDR3 runs from the conserved cysteine through the conserved F or W. The D gene is left open where the match is weak. Some rows mark clone size as missing; the rest say once, few, many or name a class of expanded clone.

>TRBV4-1|TRBJ2-3|many|NA
CASSQDGLDTQYF
TGCGCCAGCAGCCAAGATGGGTTGGATACGCAGTATTTT
>TRBV11-2|TRBJ2-2|many|NA
CASSSDNTNTGELFF
TGTGCCAGCAGCTCTGACAACACGAACACCGGGGAGCTGTTTTTT
>TRBV6-2/TRBV6-3|TRBJ2-7|many|NA
CASSLPTPTRGLLSYEQYF
TGTGCCAGCAGCTTACCCACGCCAACCAGGGGCCTCCTCTCCTACGAGCAGTACTTC
>TRBV20-1|TRBJ2-7|many|NA
CSANGGSYEQYF
TGCAGTGCTAATGGGGGGTCCTACGAGCAGTACTTC
>TRBV18|TRBJ2-7|NA|NA
CASSLRTAIPYEQYF
TGTGCCAGCTCACTGCGGACAGCTATTCCCTACGAGCAGTACTTC
>TRBV4-1|TRBJ2-1|many|NA
CASSQGGAWKVLQFF
TGCGCCAGCAGCCAAGGGGGGGCCTGGAAAGTATTGCAGTTCTTC
>TRBV11-2|TRBJ1-4|many|NA
CASSYSRGGTGKLFF
TGTGCCAGCAGCTACTCCAGGGGTGGGACCGGGAAACTGTTTTTT
>TRBV7-6|TRBJ2-1|many|TRBD1
CASSPGTGGGNEQFF
TGTGCCAGCAGCCCCGGGACAGGGGGTGGCAATGAGCAGTTCTTC
>TRBV2|TRBJ1-2|medium-sized|NA
CASSAGQNYGYTF
TGTGCCAGCAGTGCCGGACAGAACTATGGCTACACCTTC
>TRBV12-3/TRBV12-4|TRBJ1-5|many|NA
CASRGTSSSNQPQHF
TGTGCCAGCAGGGGGACTTCCTCTAGCAATCAGCCCCAGCATTTT
>TRBV2|TRBJ1-5|medium-sized|NA
CAKRGGTDSNQPQHF
TGTGCCAAGCGGGGAGGGACGGATAGCAATCAGCCCCAGCATTTT
>TRBV27|TRBJ1-1|medium-sized|NA
CASSFRGQTEAFF
TGTGCCAGCAGTTTTCGGGGGCAGACTGAAGCTTTCTTT
>TRBV5-1|TRBJ1-6|many|TRBD1
CASSPTGDSPLHF
TGCGCCAGCAGCCCGACAGGGGATTCACCCCTCCACTTT
>TRBV18|TRBJ1-1|many|TRBD1
CASTHSDRAEAFF
TGTGCCAGCACCCACTCCGACAGGGCAGAAGCTTTCTTT
>TRBV27|TRBJ2-7|medium-sized|NA
CASSRVRGADEQYF
TGTGCCAGCAGTCGTGTTCGGGGGGCGGACGAGCAGTACTTC
>TRBV20-1|TRBJ1-1|many|NA
CSARDIAEGLNTEAFF
TGCAGTGCTAGGGATATCGCGGAAGGTTTGAACACTGAAGCTTTCTTT
>TRBV6-5|TRBJ2-7|many|TRBD1
CASSYGTGGTYEQYF
TGTGCCAGCAGTTACGGGACAGGGGGAACCTACGAGCAGTACTTC
>TRBV7-2|TRBJ2-3|many|TRBD2
CASSPGTSSSTDTQYF
TGTGCCAGCAGCCCCGGGACTAGCTCTAGCACAGATACGCAGTATTTT
>TRBV30|TRBJ2-3|medium-sized|NA
CAWSAKRGKTDTQYF
TGTGCCTGGAGTGCCAAAAGGGGGAAAACAGATACGCAGTATTTT
>TRBV7-3|TRBJ2-6|many|TRBD1
CASSLGQGAPRSGANVLTF
TGTGCCAGCAGCCTCGGACAGGGGGCGCCACGCTCTGGGGCCAACGTCCTGACTTTC
>TRBV20-1|TRBJ1-3|many|NA
CSASDKSSGNTIYF
TGCAGTGCTAGTGACAAATCCTCTGGAAACACCATATATTTT
>TRBV5-1|TRBJ2-7|many|NA
CASSYQGPPYEQYF
TGCGCCAGCAGCTACCAGGGTCCACCCTACGAGCAGTACTTC
>TRBV18|TRBJ1-2|many|NA
CVSSPPGHSYGYTF
TGTGTCAGCTCACCCCCCGGACATAGCTATGGCTACACCTTC
>TRBV4-1|TRBJ2-1|many|NA
CASSQEGSGTPLYNEQFF
TGCGCCAGCAGCCAAGAAGGTTCCGGGACACCTCTCTACAATGAGCAGTTCTTC
>TRBV5-1|TRBJ2-7|many|NA
CASSLSVPTYEQYF
TGCGCCAGCAGCTTGTCGGTACCTACCTACGAGCAGTACTTC
>TRBV7-2|TRBJ1-5|many|NA
CASSSWPAGQPQHF
TGTGCCAGCAGTTCTTGGCCGGCGGGGCAGCCCCAGCATTTT
>TRBV9|TRBJ1-3|NA|NA
CASSSPGVASGNTIYF
TGTGCCAGCAGCTCCCCAGGGGTCGCCTCTGGAAACACCATATATTTT
>TRBV21-1|TRBJ1-1|many|NA
CASSKVRGERMNTEAFF
TGTGCCAGCAGCAAAGTGCGGGGGGAGCGGATGAACACTGAAGCTTTCTTT
>TRBV7-2|TRBJ2-6|many|TRBD1
CASSLMTGGSGANVLTF
TGTGCCAGCAGCTTAATGACAGGGGGCTCTGGGGCCAACGTCCTGACTTTC
>TRBV12-3/TRBV12-4|TRBJ1-1|many|TRBD1
CASSLVLRGRGALAFF
TGTGCCAGCAGTTTAGTCCTAAGGGGGCGGGGTGCGCTAGCTTTCTTT
>TRBV5-1|TRBJ2-1|many|TRBD2
CASSYIFMTSGGAYNEQFF
TGCGCCAGCAGCTACATCTTTATGACTAGCGGGGGGGCCTACAATGAGCAGTTCTTC
>TRBV3-1|TRBJ1-2|many|TRBD1
CASSQLTGFYGYTF
TGTGCCAGCAGCCAACTGACAGGGTTCTATGGCTACACCTTC
>TRBV20-1|TRBJ1-4|NA|TRBD1
CSAPGQDLEKLFF
TGCAGTGCGCCGGGACAGGATCTAGAAAAACTGTTTTTT
>TRBV7-9|TRBJ1-1|NA|NA
CASSLGSYTEAFF
TGTGCCAGCAGCTTGGGTTCTTACACTGAAGCTTTCTTT
>TRBV6-5|TRBJ2-3|many|NA
CASSRRKDTQYF
TGTGCCAGCAGTAGGAGAAAAGATACGCAGTATTTT
>TRBV7-6|TRBJ2-3|few|TRBD2
CASSLGSGAGAGTDTQYF
TGTGCCAGCAGCTTAGGATCAGGAGCGGGGGCGGGGACAGATACGCAGTATTTT
>TRBV13|TRBJ2-6|many|TRBD1
CASEPRQGFSGANVLTF
TGTGCCAGCGAGCCCCGACAGGGTTTCTCTGGGGCCAACGTCCTGACTTTC
>TRBV14|TRBJ2-1|many|TRBD1
CASSRDSYNEQFF
TGTGCCAGCTCCCGGGACAGCTACAATGAGCAGTTCTTC
>TRBV9|TRBJ2-5|NA|TRBD1
CASSLWTGTQETQYF
TGTGCCAGCAGCCTTTGGACAGGGACCCAAGAGACCCAGTACTTC
>TRBV7-2|TRBJ2-5|many|NA
CASSSRRSQGETQYF
TGTGCCAGCAGCTCCCGAAGGTCCCAGGGGGAGACCCAGTACTTC
>TRBV6-2/TRBV6-3|TRBJ2-1|many|TRBD1
CASSLWTGPMKYNEQFF
TGTGCCAGCAGCCTTTGGACAGGCCCCATGAAATACAATGAGCAGTTCTTC
>TRBV11-2|TRBJ1-1|many|NA
CASSFPRQNTEAFF
TGTGCCAGCAGCTTCCCCAGACAGAACACTGAAGCTTTCTTT
>TRBV4-1|TRBJ2-3|many|TRBD2
CASSQDWSGGPLLDTQYF
TGCGCCAGCAGCCAAGATTGGAGCGGGGGGCCCCTACTTGATACGCAGTATTTT
>TRBV4-2|TRBJ2-5|medium-sized|TRBD2
CASSQDLSGLAGETQYF
TGTGCCAGCAGCCAAGACCTCTCGGGACTAGCGGGGGAGACCCAGTACTTC
>TRBV5-6|TRBJ1-5|many|NA
CASSLSGPHNQPQHF
TGTGCCAGCAGCTTGTCCGGGCCCCACAATCAGCCCCAGCATTTT
>TRBV11-3|TRBJ2-1|many|NA
CASSLGLGADEQFF
TGTGCCAGCAGCCTCGGCCTGGGAGCCGATGAGCAGTTCTTC
>TRBV5-1|TRBJ2-7|many|TRBD2
CASSLHPVDGGASYEQYF
TGCGCCAGCAGCTTGCATCCCGTTGACGGGGGGGCTTCCTACGAGCAGTACTTC
>TRBV5-4|TRBJ1-2|many|TRBD1
CASSLDRGLGYTF
TGTGCCAGCAGCTTGGATAGGGGGCTTGGCTACACCTTC
>TRBV27|TRBJ1-1|medium-sized|TRBD1
CASSTKGAFTEAFF
TGTGCCAGCAGCACCAAGGGGGCATTCACTGAAGCTTTCTTT
>TRBV20-1|TRBJ2-4|many|TRBD2
CSARLAAGRDIQYF
TGCAGTGCTCGCCTTGCGGCAGGGAGGGACATTCAGTACTTC